These 22 T cell receptor beta chains were sequenced from one sample in a study of cytomegalovirus exposure and HLA in healthy donors. PCR was performed using 60 Vbeta and 13 Jbeta primers. Assay: immunoSEQ multiplex PCR; the TCRdb copy retains only in-frame clones and omits some. The table lists about 120,000 clones, 60% to 85% of them singletons. The material sequenced was PBMCs. These receptors originate from a woman between 35 and 50 years old in good health and CMV-seropositive.

V gene TRBV7-3 combines with J gene TRBJ2-7; 10 nucleotides line up with TRBD2. This CDR3 is built from 15 residues. CDR1 is SGHTA, CDR2 FQGTGA, per germline. V lost 3 bases, J lost 4 bases, and 6 bases stayed unmatched. CDR3 sequence: CASSLTAGGPYEQYF. CDR3 bases: TGTGCCAGCAGCTTGACAGCGGGAGGGCCTTACGAGCAGTACTTC.

The chain links TRBV5-1 to TRBJ2-1; 13 bases line up with TRBD2. The J segment lost 6 bases and the V segment lost 4 bases, leaving 7 bases of the junction unmatched. From germline, CDR1 is SGHRS and CDR2 YFSETQ. The CDR3 consists of 16 residues. CDR3 amino acids: CASSPITSGGANEQFF. The CDR3 nucleotides read TGCGCCAGCAGCCCTATAACTAGCGGGGGGGCCAATGAGCAGTTCTTC. Variable domain in full (rest from reference TRBV5-1 and TRBJ2-1): KAGVTQTPRYLIKTRGQQVTLSCSPISGHRSVSWYQQTPGQGLQFLFEYFSETQRNKGNFPGRFSGRQFSNSRSEMNVSTLELGDSALYLCASSPITSGGANEQFFGPGTRLTVL.

V usage is TRBV27 and J usage is TRBJ1-1, with 8 nucleotides matching TRBD1. Germline loops: CDR1 MNHEY, CDR2 SMNVEV (reference sequence). V dropped 6 bases and J dropped 4; count of bases not matched to a gene: 4. The CDR3 covers 13 residues. The CDR3 is CASRITGGTEAFF. The CDR3 nucleotides are TGTGCCAGCAGAATTACAGGGGGCACTGAAGCTTTCTTT.

This rearrangement joins TRBV5-4 to TRBJ2-2, with TRBD2 matching over 9 bases. V was pared by 4 bases and J by 8 bases, with 12 bases of the junction left unmatched. The germline V gene has CDR1 SGHNT and CDR2 YYREEE (reference sequence). CDR3 length: 16 amino acids. The DNA for the CDR3 is TGTGCCAGCAGCCGTGATGCGGGAGGGCCGCGGGGGGAGCTGTTTTTT. Protein: CASSRDAGGPRGELFF.

The chain couples TRBV5-1 to TRBJ2-7; 8 nucleotides match TRBD1. CDR1 is SGHRS and CDR2 is YFSETQ in the germline V gene. J lost 6 bases, V lost 0 bases, and 14 bases had no gene match. This CDR3 is 17 amino acids long. The CDR3 sequence is CASSLAFPRTGKGEQYF. CDR3 nucleotide sequence: TGCGCCAGCAGCTTGGCATTCCCGCGGACAGGGAAGGGCGAGCAGTACTTC. The full variable domain, with the rest looked up from reference TRBV5-1 and TRBJ2-7, is KAGVTQTPRYLIKTRGQQVTLSCSPISGHRSVSWYQQTPGQGLQFLFEYFSETQRNKGNFPGRFSGRQFSNSRSEMNVSTLELGDSALYLCASSLAFPRTGKGEQYFGPGTRLTVT.

The rearrangement joins TRBV7-6 to TRBJ2-5, with 7 bases identical to TRBD1. Germline loops: CDR1 SGHVS, CDR2 FNYEAQ. J lost 2 bases, V lost 1 base, and 4 bases had no gene match. This CDR3 has 15 residues. The CDR3 DNA reads TGTGCCAGCAGCTTAGATTTCAGGGGGCAAGAGACCCAGTACTTC. Its protein is CASSLDFRGQETQYF.

The rearrangement links TRBV29-1 to TRBJ2-7; TRBD1 aligns across 7 bases. V shed 6 bases, J shed 3 bases, and the junction held 8 bases outside the gene matches. CDR1 and CDR2 (germline): SQVTM, ANQGSEA. The CDR3 has 13 residues. As DNA, the CDR3 is TGCAGCGTGGGGGACAGAAAGTTCTACGAGCAGTACTTC. Residues: CSVGDRKFYEQYF.

The V call is TRBV18, the J call TRBJ2-7; 9 bases are shared with TRBD1. V was pared by 4 bases and J by 4 bases, with 14 bases of the junction left unmatched. Germline V CDR1 and CDR2: KGHSH, LQKENI. CDR3 length: 17 residues. The CDR3 reads CASSRLGGQGETYEQYF. The CDR3 DNA follows: TGTGCCAGCTCACGATTAGGGGGACAGGGAGAAACATACGAGCAGTACTTC.

The rearrangement uses TRBV7-2 and TRBJ2-7; 11 nucleotides match TRBD2. Germline CDR1 SGHTA, CDR2 FQGNSA. The junction had 2 bases not matched to a gene; V was cut back by 1 base and J by 3 bases. The CDR3 has 15 residues. The CDR3 sequence: CASSLDLAGGYEQYF. The DNA for the CDR3 is TGTGCCAGCAGCTTAGACCTAGCGGGAGGCTACGAGCAGTACTTC.

The rearrangement links TRBV6-5 to TRBJ2-5; 11 bases map to TRBD2. The germline CDR1 and CDR2 sequences are MNHEY and SVGAGI. This CDR3 has 16 residues. Unmatched junction bases numbered 4, after V lost 0 bases and J lost 4 bases. Here the CDR3 reads CASSYSASGGRETQYF. CDR3 in DNA: TGTGCCAGCAGTTACTCCGCTAGCGGGGGGCGAGAGACCCAGTACTTC.

V is TRBV27 and J is TRBJ1-4; no definite D call. Germline V gene lookup returns CDR1 MNHEY and CDR2 SMNVEV (reference sequence). Trimming left V 5 bases short and J 0 bases short, with 13 bases between. The CDR3 consists of 16 residues. The CDR3 nucleotides read TGTGCCAGCAGTCCTACCCCCTTTACAACTAATGAAAAACTGTTTTTT. It is translated as CASSPTPFTTNEKLFF.

The chain employs TRBV5-4 and TRBJ2-5; 10 bases map to TRBD1. The better agreement between TRBJ2-7 and the DNA end casts doubt on the J call. CDR3 length: 16 amino acids. The germline V gene encodes CDR1 SGHNT and CDR2 YYREEE (reference sequence). The CDR3 sequence: CASSLGGTGASYEQYF. CDR3 DNA sequence: TGTGCCAGCAGCTTGGGGGGGACAGGGGCCTCCTACGAGCAGTACTTC.

The chain combines TRBV5-4 with TRBJ2-2; TRBD2 agrees at 14 bases. With V trimmed by 4 bases and J by 5 bases, 7 bases remained unmatched. CDR1 SGHNT and CDR2 YYREEE come from the germline V gene (reference sequence). This CDR3 spans 17 amino acids. The DNA for the CDR3 is TGTGCCAGCAGCCTCGGGACTAGCGGGAGTGGAACCGGGGAGCTGTTTTTT. It is translated as CASSLGTSGSGTGELFF.

J is TRBJ1-3 and V is TRBV30; D gene uncertain. Trimming removed 5 bases at V and 3 bases at J, with 8 bases between. Per the germline V gene, CDR1 is GTSNPN and CDR2 is SVGIG (reference sequence). This CDR3 spans 12 amino acids. The CDR3 region has the DNA TGTGCCTGGTGTGCAGATGGAAACACCATATATTTT. This codes for CAWCADGNTIYF.

The chain is built from TRBV5-1 and TRBJ2-7, with no clear D. Trimming took off 0 bases at V and 2 bases at J, with 9 bases between the two ends. The CDR3 is 14 amino acids. CDR1 is SGHRS and CDR2 is YFSETQ in the germline V gene. The CDR3 protein is CASSLAWQTYEQYF. The CDR3 nucleotides read TGCGCCAGCAGCTTGGCCTGGCAGACCTACGAGCAGTACTTC.

The chain combines TRBV5-5 with TRBJ2-5; possible D gene TRBD2, 5 bases. The CDR3 is 13 amino acids. V was trimmed by 3 bases and J by 11 bases, leaving 17 bases between them. Germline V lookup: CDR1 SGHKS, CDR2 YYEKEE (reference sequence). The chain's CDR3 is CASSSGALREQYF. In DNA, the CDR3 is TGTGCCAGCAGCTCCGGAGCTCTGAGGGAGCAGTACTTC.

The J gene is TRBJ2-7, the V gene TRBV11-2, with 8 bases fitting TRBD2. Trimming cost V 4 bases and J 4 bases; bases outside gene matches: 12. The germline gives CDR1 SGHAT, CDR2 FQNNGV. The CDR3 totals 16 residues. This CDR3 is CASSSIYSGRRYEQYF. In DNA, the CDR3 is TGTGCCAGCAGCTCAATCTACAGCGGGAGAAGGTACGAGCAGTACTTC.

V is TRBV9 and J is TRBJ2-3; TRBD2 matches 8 bases. The CDR3 has 15 amino acids. Trimming removed 0 bases from V and 2 bases from J; junction bases left unmatched: 2. Germline CDR1 reads SGDLS; CDR2 reads YYNGEE. The CDR3 sequence is CASSVVAGTTDTQYF. DNA of the CDR3: TGTGCCAGCAGCGTAGTAGCGGGGACCACAGATACGCAGTATTTT.

The chain has TRBV9 and TRBJ2-5; tentative D call: TRBD2 (7 bases). Germline values: CDR1 SGDLS, CDR2 YYNGEE. CDR3 length: 17 amino acids. V lost 4 bases and J 5 bases, leaving 24 bases between the germline ends. The CDR3 nucleotides are TGTGCCAGCAGCCCACACATGAGTAGGGGGGGCCTGGAGACCCAGTACTTC. It yields the protein CASSPHMSRGGLETQYF.

The chain links TRBV5-4 to TRBJ2-7; 10 nucleotides agree with TRBD1. CDR3 length: 15 residues. The ends lost 4 bases at V and 7 bases at J; junction bases unmatched: 11. CDR1 and CDR2 from the germline V gene are SGHNT and YYREEE (reference sequence). This CDR3 reads CASSPQTGGSGEQYF. The CDR3 DNA is TGTGCCAGCAGCCCCCAGACAGGGGGCTCTGGAGAGCAGTACTTC.

The genes are TRBV5-1 and TRBJ2-7; 10 positions match TRBD1. Trimming at V came to 0 bases and at J to 5 bases, leaving 20 bases not matched to a gene. CDR3 length: 20 amino acids. Looked up from germline, CDR1 is SGHRS and CDR2 is YFSETQ. The CDR3 is CASSLVPLRYQGDRGHEQYF. The CDR3 nucleotides read TGCGCCAGCAGCTTGGTCCCTCTTCGATACCAAGGGGACAGGGGCCACGAGCAGTACTTC.

The rearrangement joins TRBV6-1 to TRBJ2-7; 8 bases align to TRBD1. The J segment lost 6 bases and the V segment lost 3 bases, leaving 10 bases of the junction unmatched. Germline V gene sequence: CDR1 MNHNS, CDR2 SASEGT. The CDR3 contains 15 residues. The CDR3 coding sequence is TGTGCCAGCAGTGATCTGGACAGGGTTGGTATCGAGCAGTACTTC. It translates to CASSDLDRVGIEQYF.